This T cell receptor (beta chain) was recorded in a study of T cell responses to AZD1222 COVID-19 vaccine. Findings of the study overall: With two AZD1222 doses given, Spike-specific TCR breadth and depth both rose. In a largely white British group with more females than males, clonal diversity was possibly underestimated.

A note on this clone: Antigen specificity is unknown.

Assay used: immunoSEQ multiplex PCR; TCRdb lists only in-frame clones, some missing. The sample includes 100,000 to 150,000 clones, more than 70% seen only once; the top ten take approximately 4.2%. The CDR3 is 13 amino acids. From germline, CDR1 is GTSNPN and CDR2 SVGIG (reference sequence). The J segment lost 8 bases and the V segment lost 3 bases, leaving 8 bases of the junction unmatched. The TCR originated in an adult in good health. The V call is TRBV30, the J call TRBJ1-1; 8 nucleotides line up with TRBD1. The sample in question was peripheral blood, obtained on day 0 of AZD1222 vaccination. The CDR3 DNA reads TGTGCCTGGAGGAGGACAGGGAATCGGGAAGCTTTCTTT. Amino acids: CAWRRTGNREAFF.